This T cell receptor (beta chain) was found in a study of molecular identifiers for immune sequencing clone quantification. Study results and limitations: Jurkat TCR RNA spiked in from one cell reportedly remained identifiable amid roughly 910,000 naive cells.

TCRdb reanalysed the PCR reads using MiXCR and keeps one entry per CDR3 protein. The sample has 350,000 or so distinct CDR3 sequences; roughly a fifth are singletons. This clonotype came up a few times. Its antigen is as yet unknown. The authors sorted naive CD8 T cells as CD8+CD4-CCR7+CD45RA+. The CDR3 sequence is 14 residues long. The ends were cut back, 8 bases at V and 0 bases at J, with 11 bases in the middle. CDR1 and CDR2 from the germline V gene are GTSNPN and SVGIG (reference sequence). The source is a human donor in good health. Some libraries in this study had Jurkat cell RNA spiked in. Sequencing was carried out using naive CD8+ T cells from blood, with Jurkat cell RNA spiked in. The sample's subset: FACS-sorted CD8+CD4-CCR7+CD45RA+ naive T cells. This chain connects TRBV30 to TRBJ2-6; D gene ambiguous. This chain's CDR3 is CASGRASGANVLTF. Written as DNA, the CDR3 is TGTGCCAGTGGACGGGCCTCTGGGGCCAACGTCCTGACTTTC.